These 21 T cell receptor beta chains share one sample of origin, sequenced in a study of cytomegalovirus exposure and HLA in healthy donors. Assay used: immunoSEQ multiplex PCR; TCRdb lists only in-frame clones, some missing. Among about 98,000 clones, about 88% were seen once, and the ten largest hold 6.3%. Material for sequencing was PBMCs. These receptors were taken from a man younger than 35 in good health and CMV-seropositive.

The rearrangement joins TRBV6-6 to TRBJ2-3, with 13 bases that match TRBD2. The CDR3 sequence is 15 residues long. Germline V gene data show CDR1 as MNHNY and CDR2 as SVGAGI (reference sequence). The J segment lost 6 bases and the V segment lost 6 bases, leaving 6 bases of the junction unmatched. CDR3 DNA: TGTGCCAGCAGCAAAACTAGCGGGGGGGCTGATACGCAGTATTTT. It translates to CASSKTSGGADTQYF.

This clone was observed once. The rearrangement joins TRBV19 to TRBJ2-7, with 7 positions matching TRBD2. Trimming took 5 bases from V and 0 from J; bases not matched to a gene: 10. This CDR3 has 16 residues. Germline CDR1 reads LNHDA; CDR2 reads SQIVND (reference sequence). The CDR3 is CASSSQGGVRSYEQYF. The CDR3 nucleotides read TGTGCCAGTAGTTCCCAGGGAGGGGTTCGCTCCTACGAGCAGTACTTC.

J is TRBJ2-4 and V is TRBV4-3; 7 nucleotides match TRBD2. The trim removed 1 base at V and 1 base at J, leaving 16 bases unmatched. The CDR3 sequence is 20 residues long. CDR1 is LGHNA and CDR2 is YSLEER in the germline V gene. CDR3 in amino acids: CASSQGLSDRGGSAKNIQYF. CDR3 in DNA: TGCGCCAGCAGCCAAGGATTATCCGATCGCGGGGGAAGCGCCAAAAACATTCAGTACTTC.

The rearrangement uses TRBV14 and TRBJ1-3; D might be TRBD1 (6 bases). The V gene lost 1 base and the J gene lost 2 bases, with 9 bases spanning the gap. This CDR3 is built from 15 residues. The germline CDR1 and CDR2 sequences are SGHDN and FVKESK. CDR3 in amino acids: CASSQAQGAGNTIYF. In DNA, the CDR3 is TGTGCCAGCAGCCAAGCACAGGGAGCTGGAAACACCATATATTTT.

This clone came up once. The J gene is TRBJ1-1, the V gene TRBV5-1; D ambiguous. Trimming removed 4 bases at V and 7 bases at J, with 17 bases between. Germline V gene data show CDR1 as SGHRS and CDR2 as YFSETQ. CDR3 length: 14 amino acids. CDR3: CASSPGTANFEAFF. CDR3 bases: TGCGCCAGCAGCCCGGGAACAGCGAATTTTGAAGCTTTCTTT.

This clone has just a few counts. The chain couples TRBV6-5 to TRBJ2-7, with 9 bases aligning to TRBD2. In germline, CDR1 is MNHEY, CDR2 SVGAGI. J gave up 6 bases and V 0 bases, and 6 bases lay outside the gene matches. This CDR3 has 15 amino acids. This CDR3 is CASSYSKGGRGEQYF. The CDR3 DNA is TGTGCCAGCAGTTACTCGAAGGGCGGGAGGGGCGAGCAGTACTTC.

This clone was detected a few times. The gene calls are TRBV27 and TRBJ2-1, with 13 bases lining up with TRBD2. Trimming at V came to 3 bases and at J to 11 bases, leaving 16 bases not matched to a gene. Germline-derived CDR1 and CDR2 are MNHEY and SMNVEV (reference sequence). This CDR3 is 18 amino acids long. The DNA of the CDR3 is TGTGCCAGCAGTTTTGACACACCCGGACTAGCGGGAGATGTAAAGCAGTTCTTC. It yields the protein CASSFDTPGLAGDVKQFF.

The chain carries TRBV7-9 and TRBJ1-2, with 8 bases that match TRBD1. This CDR3 comprises 15 residues. From germline, CDR1 is SEHNR and CDR2 FQNEAQ (reference sequence). Trimming took 5 bases from V and 4 from J; bases not matched to a gene: 9. For the CDR3, the DNA is TGTGCCAGCAGCCCCACACAGGGGGAGGTCTATGGCTACACCTTC. Its protein is CASSPTQGEVYGYTF.

V and J are TRBV15 and TRBJ2-1; 7 bases agree with TRBD2. CDR3 length equals 15 residues. Germline V lookup: CDR1 LNHNV, CDR2 YYDKDF (reference sequence). Losses at the gene ends were 1 base for V and 6 bases for J; bases not matched to a gene: 6. CDR3 DNA: TGTGCCACCAGCAGAGTACGACTAGCTCTCAATGAGCAGTTCTTC. This encodes CATSRVRLALNEQFF. The entire variable domain, with the rest obtained from reference TRBV15 and TRBJ2-1, is as follows: DAMVIQNPRYQVTQFGKPVTLSCSQTLNHNVMYWYQQKSSQAPKLLFHYYDKDFNNEADTPDNFQSRRPNTSFCFLDIRSPGLGDTAMYLCATSRVRLALNEQFFGPGTRLTVL.

Worth noting for this clone: This specimen includes other DNA sequences encoding the same CDR3. The rearrangement joins TRBV7-2 to TRBJ2-7, with 8 bases aligning to TRBD1. CDR1 is SGHTA and CDR2 is FQGNSA in the germline V gene. J lost 4 bases, V lost 3 bases, and 2 bases had no gene match. This CDR3 comprises 13 residues. The chain's CDR3 is CASSFDRGYEQYF. CDR3 in DNA: TGTGCCAGCAGCTTCGACAGGGGATACGAGCAGTACTTC.

The chain uses TRBV19 and TRBJ1-1; 9 nucleotides match TRBD1. The CDR3 sequence is 16 residues long. J gave up 0 bases and V 3 bases, and 5 bases lay outside the gene matches. Germline lookup yields CDR1 LNHDA and CDR2 SQIVND (reference sequence). The DNA for the CDR3 is TGTGCCAGTAGTATTTTCGGGACAGGGCTGAACACTGAAGCTTTCTTT. Residues: CASSIFGTGLNTEAFF. The entire variable domain, with the rest obtained from reference TRBV19 and TRBJ1-1, is as follows: DGGITQSPKYLFRKEGQNVTLSCEQNLNHDAMYWYRQDPGQGLRLIYYSQIVNDFQKGDIAEGYSVSREKKESFPLTVTSAQKNPTAFYLCASSIFGTGLNTEAFFGQGTRLTVV.

The V gene is TRBV4-2, the J gene TRBJ1-4; TRBD1 matches 7 bases. V shed 2 bases and J 6 bases; nucleotides not matched to a gene: 6. CDR3 size: 15 residues. Per germline, CDR1 LGHNA and CDR2 YNFKEQ. The CDR3 DNA sequence: TGTGCCAGCAGCCAACACGGACAGGTGGATGAAAAACTGTTTTTT. It encodes CASSQHGQVDEKLFF.

V is TRBV7-9 and J is TRBJ1-1; TRBD1 agrees at 7 bases. Germline V lookup: CDR1 SEHNR, CDR2 FQNEAQ (reference sequence). Trimming at V came to 5 bases and at J to 5 bases, leaving 5 bases not matched to a gene. CDR3 size: 13 residues. The CDR3 loop is CASSGGGSTEAFF. The CDR3 region has the DNA TGTGCCAGCAGCGGAGGGGGCAGTACTGAAGCTTTCTTT.

The chain recombines TRBV5-4 with TRBJ2-7; D unresolved. Germline V CDR1 and CDR2: SGHNT, YYREEE (reference sequence). V lost 0 bases and J 0 bases, leaving 7 bases between the germline ends. This CDR3 is built from 14 residues. The CDR3 region is CASSLDSVSYEQYF. For the CDR3, the DNA is TGTGCCAGCAGCTTGGATTCAGTCTCCTACGAGCAGTACTTC.

The chain employs TRBV11-3 and TRBJ2-5; TRBD1 is a possible D gene (6 bases). The CDR3 covers 15 residues. Trimming left V 3 bases short and J 2 bases short, with 13 bases between. Germline CDR1 SGHNT, CDR2 YENEEA. The CDR3 loop is CASSLGAVLQETQYF. In nucleotides, the CDR3 is TGTGCCAGCAGCTTGGGGGCCGTTTTGCAAGAGACCCAGTACTTC.

This clone came up a few times. The chain couples TRBV5-5 to TRBJ1-1; a possible D gene is TRBD1 (5 bases). The CDR3 is 15 amino acids. With 2 bases removed from V and 1 base from J, the gap between germline ends came to 12 bases. Germline V gene lookup returns CDR1 SGHKS and CDR2 YYEKEE (reference sequence). The CDR3 sequence: CASSFPGQENTEAFF. The CDR3 coding sequence is TGTGCCAGCAGCTTTCCAGGGCAGGAGAACACTGAAGCTTTCTTT.

This clone was picked up one time. This chain uses TRBV9 with TRBJ2-2; 7 bases agree with TRBD1. Germline values: CDR1 SGDLS, CDR2 YYNGEE. The J segment lost 4 bases and the V segment lost 4 bases, leaving 13 bases of the junction unmatched. The CDR3 runs 17 residues. The CDR3, as DNA: TGTGCCAGCAGCTTTTACACAGGGGATATACTCACCGGGGAGCTGTTTTTT. Protein sequence: CASSFYTGDILTGELFF.

The chain carries TRBV27 and TRBJ2-2; tentatively, D is TRBD2 (6 bases). Per germline, CDR1 MNHEY and CDR2 SMNVEV (reference sequence). V lost 8 bases and J 1 base, leaving 20 bases between the germline ends. CDR3 length: 17 amino acids. The DNA for the CDR3 is TGTGCCAGCCATATGATGGGTCTAGCGAAGAACACCGGGGAGCTGTTTTTT. Translating it yields CASHMMGLAKNTGELFF.

This chain connects TRBV14 to TRBJ2-7; D is possibly TRBD1 (5 bases). V was shortened by 3 bases and J by 2 bases, with 14 bases between the two germline ends. Germline CDR1 and CDR2: SGHDN and FVKESK. The CDR3 is 15 amino acids. In DNA form, the CDR3 reads TGTGCCAGCAGCCACAGGACACGAACTGCCTACGAGCAGTACTTC. Translated, it gives CASSHRTRTAYEQYF.

V gene TRBV9 combines with J gene TRBJ1-4; D gene uncertain. Germline-derived CDR1 and CDR2 are SGDLS and YYNGEE. The CDR3 is 15 residues long. V was trimmed by 0 bases and J by 6 bases, leaving 12 bases between them. Here the CDR3 reads CASSVGMEGDEKLFF. The CDR3 DNA reads as TGTGCCAGCAGCGTAGGGATGGAGGGAGATGAAAAACTGTTTTTT.

The table lists this clone with a count of one. This chain uses TRBV18 with TRBJ1-3; tentatively, D is TRBD1 (6 bases). CDR3 size: 15 residues. Germline V gene lookup returns CDR1 KGHSH and CDR2 LQKENI. Trimming shortened V by 6 bases and J by 0 bases, and 12 bases separated the two germline ends. Here the CDR3 reads CASSPDRNSGNTIYF. The CDR3 nucleotides read TGTGCCAGCTCGCCCGACAGGAACTCTGGAAACACCATATATTTT.